Described below is a single T cell receptor beta chain sequence and its context. Its matching antigen is unknown. This entry is derived from a study of shared clonotypes between healthy human individuals. Study at large: Plates per donor: three CD4 naive, three CD4 memory, two CD8 naive, one CD8 memory. Whole-study findings and limits: In the sorted subsets, rarefaction showed sequencing was incomplete despite large depth. Estimated clonotype richness was generally higher in naive than memory subsets.

This table comes from immunoSEQ multiplex PCR, and its TCRdb copy is limited to in-frame clones, with some not included. The repertoire holds about 2,100,000 clones, with 90% to 95% as singletons. As defined, naive CD8 cells were CD45RO-negative and positively selected for CCR7, with terminally differentiated effector memory CD45RA+ cells excluded. V lost 0 bases and J 3 bases, leaving 12 bases between the germline ends. The V gene's germline CDR1 is LGHNA and CDR2 YNFKEQ. CDR3 length equals 15 residues. The sample taken for sequencing was naive CD8+ T cells from PBMCs. The chain has TRBV4-2 and TRBJ2-7, with no clear D. The sequence came from a man between 18 and 29 years old in good health. Some clones in this sample may be carry-over from other donors' samples. CDR3 protein: CASSQEPTDHYEQYF. The DNA of the CDR3 is TGTGCCAGCAGCCAAGAGCCGACCGACCACTACGAGCAGTACTTC.